This TCR beta chain was sequenced in a study of blood T cell repertoires in COVID-19. Study summary: Among Cohort 3 donors, those recovered had two negative PCRs, clearance, or symptom resolution. The cDNA or gDNA used as material had been derived from T cells, B-cell-depleted T cells, or PBMCs.

Germline lookup yields CDR1 GTSNPN and CDR2 SVGIG (reference sequence). This CDR3 is built from 12 residues. Unmatched junction bases numbered 2, after V lost 4 bases and J lost 4 bases. Everyone who took part was 18 to 89 years old, and they came from about 25 US areas. This table comes from immunoSEQ multiplex PCR, and its TCRdb copy is limited to in-frame clones, with some not included. The data show under 300,000 clones, about 88% seen once. The sequenced sample was PBMCs or T cells enriched from blood (not recorded which). This chain joins TRBV30 and TRBJ1-1, with 8 bases matching TRBD1. The TCR originated in a woman aged 55-70 years in a cohort exposed to, infected with or recovered from COVID-19 (not recorded which). CDR3 sequence reads: CAWNDRGTEAFF. For the CDR3, the DNA is TGTGCCTGGAATGACAGGGGCACTGAAGCTTTCTTT.